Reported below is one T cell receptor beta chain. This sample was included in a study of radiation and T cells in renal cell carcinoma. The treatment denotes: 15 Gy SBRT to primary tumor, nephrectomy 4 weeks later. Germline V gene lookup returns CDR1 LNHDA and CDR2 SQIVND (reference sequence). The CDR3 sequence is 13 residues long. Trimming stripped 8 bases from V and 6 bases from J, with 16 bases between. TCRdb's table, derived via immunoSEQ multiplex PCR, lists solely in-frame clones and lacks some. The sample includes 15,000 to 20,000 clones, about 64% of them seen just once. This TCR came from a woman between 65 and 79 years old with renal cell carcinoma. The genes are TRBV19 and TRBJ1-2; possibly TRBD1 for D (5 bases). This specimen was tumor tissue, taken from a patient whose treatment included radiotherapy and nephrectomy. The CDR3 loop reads CASARQGENGYTF. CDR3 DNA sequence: TGTGCCAGTGCTAGGCAAGGGGAGAATGGCTACACCTTC.